This T cell receptor (beta chain) was obtained from a study of siplizumab effects on memory and regulatory T cells. Unmatched junction bases numbered 6, after V lost 5 bases and J lost 6 bases. The CDR3 spans 14 residues. Germline CDR1 reads SGHTA; CDR2 reads FQGNSA. The method was immunoSEQ multiplex PCR; TCRdb's version includes in-frame clones alone and lacks a portion of them. The sample lists about 50,000 clones; about 90% were seen once. Study findings and constraints: In siplizumab cultures, the suppressive function of proliferating Tregs remained unconfirmed. Unstimulated subsets were the mapping target of only a minor fraction of alloreactive clones.

About this clone itself: Its antigen is unidentified.

This clonotype was sampled from a human donor in good health. The chain joins TRBV7-2 to TRBJ2-1; 8 bases match TRBD2. The material sequenced was naive CD8+ T cells sorted from blood. The CDR3 is CASSPPGGPNEQFF. The CDR3 region has the DNA TGTGCCAGCAGCCCTCCGGGGGGGCCCAATGAGCAGTTCTTC.